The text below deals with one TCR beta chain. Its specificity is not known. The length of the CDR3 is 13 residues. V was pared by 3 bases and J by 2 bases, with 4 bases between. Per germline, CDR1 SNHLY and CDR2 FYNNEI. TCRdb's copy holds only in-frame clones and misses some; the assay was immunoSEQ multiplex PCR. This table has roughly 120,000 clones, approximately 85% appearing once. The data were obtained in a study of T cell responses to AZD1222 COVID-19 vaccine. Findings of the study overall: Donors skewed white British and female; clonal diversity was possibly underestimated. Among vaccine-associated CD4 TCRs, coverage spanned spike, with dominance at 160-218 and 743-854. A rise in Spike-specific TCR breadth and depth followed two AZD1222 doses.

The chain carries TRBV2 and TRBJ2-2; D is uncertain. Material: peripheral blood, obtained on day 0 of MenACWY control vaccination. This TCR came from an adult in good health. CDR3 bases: TGTGCCAGCAGTGATGGAAACACCGGGGAGCTGTTTTTT. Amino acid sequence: CASSDGNTGELFF.